The T cell receptor beta chain under discussion was sequenced for a study of CD8 T cells in ankylosing spondylitis. Each TCR beta library was made by quantitative 5'-RACE that incorporated molecular barcodes. TCRdb re-derived calls from the 5' RACE reads in MiXCR, one entry per CDR3 protein. Altogether roughly 140,000 distinct CDR3 sequences are present, about 42% being singletons, with the ten largest covering 13% to 15%. Turning to this clonotype: What it binds is unknown.

Study-wide results and limits: Several highly homologous variants formed a TCR beta motif that appeared characteristic of ankylosing spondylitis blood. As reported, disease-linked clones showed significant enrichment in matched ankylosing spondylitis synovial fluid. Relatively scarce in peripheral blood, disease-linked clones were CD8+.

Germline V lookup: CDR1 ENHRY, CDR2 SYGVKD. The CDR3 loop spans 14 amino acids. V dropped 3 bases and J dropped 3 bases, with 12 bases sitting between them. This chain connects TRBV10-3 to TRBJ2-7; TRBD1 might be the D (6 bases). This clonotype originated in a male donor with ankylosing spondylitis. Sequencing was carried out using synovial fluid, either unsorted or a sorted T cell fraction (not recorded which). CDR3 sequence reads: CAISEQQGIYEQYF. The CDR3 bases are TGTGCCATCAGTGAACAGCAGGGGATCTACGAGCAGTACTTC.